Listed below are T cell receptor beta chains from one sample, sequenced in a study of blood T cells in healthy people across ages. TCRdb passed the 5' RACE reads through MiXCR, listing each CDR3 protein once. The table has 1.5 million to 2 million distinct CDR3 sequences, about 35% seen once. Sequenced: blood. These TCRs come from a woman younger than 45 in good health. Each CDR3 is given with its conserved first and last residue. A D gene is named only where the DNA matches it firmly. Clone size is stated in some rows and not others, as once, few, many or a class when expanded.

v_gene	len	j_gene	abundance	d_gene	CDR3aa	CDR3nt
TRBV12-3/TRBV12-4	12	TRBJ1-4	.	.	CASSVGTQKLFF	TGTGCCAGCAGTGTTGGGACTCAAAAACTGTTTTTT
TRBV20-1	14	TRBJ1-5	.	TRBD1	CSAYKATGTQPQHF	TGCAGTGCTTATAAGGCGACAGGGACTCAGCCCCAGCATTTT
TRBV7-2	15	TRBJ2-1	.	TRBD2	CASSFVAGGDNEQFF	TGTGCCAGCAGCTTTGTAGCGGGGGGGGACAATGAGCAGTTCTTC
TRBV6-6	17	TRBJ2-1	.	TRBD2	CASTKGLAGGGDNEQFF	TGTGCCAGCACCAAGGGACTAGCGGGAGGAGGGGACAATGAGCAGTTCTTC
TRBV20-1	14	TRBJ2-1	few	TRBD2	CSARGGMGSDEQFF	TGCAGTGCTAGGGGGGGGATGGGTTCGGATGAGCAGTTCTTC
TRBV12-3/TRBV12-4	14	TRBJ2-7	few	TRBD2	CAGRKGLAGEEQYF	TGTGCCGGCAGAAAGGGACTAGCGGGAGAGGAGCAGTACTTC
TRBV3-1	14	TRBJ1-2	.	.	CASSPNDLPYGYTF	TGTGCCAGCAGCCCGAATGACCTACCCTATGGCTACACCTTC
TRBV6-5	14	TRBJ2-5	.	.	CASSYQDRKETQYF	TGTGCCAGCAGTTACCAAGACAGGAAAGAGACCCAGTACTTC
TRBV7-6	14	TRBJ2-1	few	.	CASSSSTSYNEQFF	TGTGCCAGCAGCTCGTCGACTAGTTACAATGAGCAGTTCTTC
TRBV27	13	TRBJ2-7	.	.	CASSLGTLGEQYF	TGTGCCAGCAGTTTAGGGACTTTGGGGGAGCAGTACTTC
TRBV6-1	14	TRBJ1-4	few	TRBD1	CASTRGQTFEKLFF	TGTGCCAGCACTCGGGGACAGACTTTTGAAAAACTGTTTTTT
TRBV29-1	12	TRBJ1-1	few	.	CSVVKGMTEAFF	TGCAGCGTTGTGAAGGGGATGACTGAAGCTTTCTTT
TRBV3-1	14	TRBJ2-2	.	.	CASRTRGGTGELFF	TGTGCCAGCAGAACGAGGGGGGGCACCGGGGAGCTGTTTTTT
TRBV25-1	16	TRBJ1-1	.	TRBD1	CASSDDDRGLNTEAFF	TGTGCCAGCAGTGATGACGACAGGGGGCTGAACACTGAAGCTTTCTTT
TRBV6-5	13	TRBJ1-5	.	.	CASSFSANQPQHF	TGTGCCAGCAGTTTCTCAGCTAATCAGCCCCAGCATTTT
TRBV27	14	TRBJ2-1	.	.	CASSASSSYNEQFF	TGTGCCAGCAGTGCCTCGAGCTCCTACAATGAGCAGTTCTTC
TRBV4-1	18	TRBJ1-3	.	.	CASSHGGPGFGTGNTIYF	TGCGCCAGCAGCCACGGAGGGCCGGGTTTCGGTACTGGAAACACCATATATTTT
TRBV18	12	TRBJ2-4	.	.	CASSQPGGEQYF	TGTGCCAGCTCACAACCCGGAGGGGAGCAGTACTTC
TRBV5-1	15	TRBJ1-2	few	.	CASSSSAGTNYGYTF	TGCGCCAGCAGCTCTTCGGCGGGGACTAACTATGGCTACACCTTC
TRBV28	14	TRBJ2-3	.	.	CASSSGSRVNTQYF	TGTGCCAGCAGTTCGGGGTCCCGGGTCAATACGCAGTATTTT
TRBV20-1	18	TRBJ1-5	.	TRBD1	CSARDPVQGDYSNQPQHF	TGCAGTGCTAGAGATCCCGTCCAGGGGGATTATAGCAATCAGCCCCAGCATTTT
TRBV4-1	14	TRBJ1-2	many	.	CASSQEPQHRGYTF	TGCGCCAGCAGCCAAGAACCACAACATCGGGGCTACACCTTC
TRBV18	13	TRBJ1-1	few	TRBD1	CASSLTGDAEAFF	TGTGCCAGCTCACTCACAGGGGATGCTGAAGCTTTCTTT
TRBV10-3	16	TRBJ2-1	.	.	CAISTTKGLLPDEQFF	TGTGCCATCAGCACAACAAAAGGACTGCTCCCTGATGAGCAGTTCTTC
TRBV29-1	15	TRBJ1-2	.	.	CSVAVSQRDGYGYTF	TGCAGCGTTGCGGTCAGTCAGAGAGACGGGTATGGCTACACCTTC
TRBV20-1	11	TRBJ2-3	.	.	CSATNTDTQYF	TGCAGTGCTACGAACACAGATACGCAGTATTTT